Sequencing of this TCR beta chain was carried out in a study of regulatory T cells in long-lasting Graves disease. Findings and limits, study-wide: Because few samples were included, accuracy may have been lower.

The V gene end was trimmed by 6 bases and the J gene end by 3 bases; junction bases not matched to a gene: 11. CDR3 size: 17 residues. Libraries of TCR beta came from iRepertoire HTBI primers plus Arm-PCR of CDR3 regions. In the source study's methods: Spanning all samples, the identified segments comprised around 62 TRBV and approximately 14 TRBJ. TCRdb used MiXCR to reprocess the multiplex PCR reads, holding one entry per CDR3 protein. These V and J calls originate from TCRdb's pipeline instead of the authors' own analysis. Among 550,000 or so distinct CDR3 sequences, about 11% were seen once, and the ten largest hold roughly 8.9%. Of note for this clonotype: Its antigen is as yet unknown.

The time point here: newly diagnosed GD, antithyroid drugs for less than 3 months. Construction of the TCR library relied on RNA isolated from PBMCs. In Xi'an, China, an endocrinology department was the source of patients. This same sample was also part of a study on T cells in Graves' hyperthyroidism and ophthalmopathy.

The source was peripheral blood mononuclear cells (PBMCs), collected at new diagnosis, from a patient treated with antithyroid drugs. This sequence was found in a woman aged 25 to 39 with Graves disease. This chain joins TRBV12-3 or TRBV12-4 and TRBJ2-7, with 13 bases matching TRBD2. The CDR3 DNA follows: TGTGCCAGCAGCCCCGAATACGGGACTAGCGGGAACTACGAGCAGTACTTC. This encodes CASSPEYGTSGNYEQYF.